Shown below are 3 T cell receptor beta chains from a single sample sequenced in a study of shared clonotypes between healthy human individuals. Repertoires were generated with immunoSEQ multiplex PCR, while TCRdb's copy carries only in-frame clones and drops some. The sample lists under 850,000 clones, around 70% occurring once. Sequenced input: memory CD4+ T cells sorted from blood. Subset meaning: CD45RA-negative fraction. These receptors all stem from a woman in her 30s in good health.

The rearrangement uses TRBV5-1 and TRBJ2-5, with 9 bases identical to TRBD2. Germline values: CDR1 SGHRS, CDR2 YFSETQ. This CDR3 is 15 amino acids long. With 4 bases clipped from V and 3 bases from J, the junction kept 7 bases outside the gene matches. CDR3 loop: CASSVSLAGEETQYF. The CDR3 DNA reads TGCGCCAGCAGCGTCTCTTTAGCGGGAGAAGAGACCCAGTACTTC.

In its sample, this clone was seen many times. In DNA, the CDR3 is TGTGCCAGCAGCTTAGGGCGATCCCGGGGGGCCTCTAATGAAAAACTGTTTTTT. Translation: CASSLGRSRGASNEKLFF. The genes are TRBV7-6 and TRBJ1-4; D is possibly TRBD1 (6 bases). V was pared by 1 base and J by 3 bases, with 18 bases between. This CDR3 has 18 amino acids. Germline V gives CDR1 SGHVS, CDR2 FNYEAQ.

This clone showed up just a few times. This chain connects TRBV6-1 to TRBJ2-6, with D possibly TRBD1 on 6 matching bases. The CDR3 length is 19 residues. V was trimmed by 4 bases and J by 0 bases, leaving 19 bases between them. Germline V gene data show CDR1 as MNHNS and CDR2 as SASEGT. The CDR3 spells CASSVYQQGSVSGANVLTF. The DNA of the CDR3 is TGTGCCAGCAGTGTCTACCAACAGGGCTCCGTCTCTGGGGCCAACGTCCTGACTTTC.